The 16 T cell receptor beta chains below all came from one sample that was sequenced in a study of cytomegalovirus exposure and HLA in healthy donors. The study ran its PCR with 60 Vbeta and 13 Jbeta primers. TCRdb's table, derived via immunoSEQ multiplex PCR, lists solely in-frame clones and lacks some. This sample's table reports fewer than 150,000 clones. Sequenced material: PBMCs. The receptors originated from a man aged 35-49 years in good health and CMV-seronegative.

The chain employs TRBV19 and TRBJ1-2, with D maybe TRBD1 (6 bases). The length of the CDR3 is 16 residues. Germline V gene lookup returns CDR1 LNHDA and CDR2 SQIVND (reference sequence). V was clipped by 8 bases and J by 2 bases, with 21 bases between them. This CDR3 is CASSHLGAGENYGYTF. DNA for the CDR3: TGTGCCAGTTCACACTTAGGAGCAGGGGAAAACTATGGCTACACCTTC.

The CDR3 region is CASLGGAGETQYF. The DNA for the CDR3 is TGCGCCAGCCTAGGGGGCGCGGGTGAGACCCAGTACTTC. This chain connects TRBV5-1 to TRBJ2-5; TRBD1 aligns across 7 bases. The CDR3 loop spans 13 amino acids. V was pared by 7 bases and J by 5 bases, with 8 bases of the junction left unmatched. CDR1 is SGHRS, CDR2 YFSETQ, per germline.

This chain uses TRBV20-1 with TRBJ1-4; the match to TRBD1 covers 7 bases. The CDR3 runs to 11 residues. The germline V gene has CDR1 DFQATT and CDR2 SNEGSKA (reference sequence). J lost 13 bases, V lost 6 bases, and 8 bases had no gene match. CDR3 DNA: TGCAGTGCCCCCTACAGGGGAAGACTGTTTTTT. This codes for CSAPYRGRLFF.

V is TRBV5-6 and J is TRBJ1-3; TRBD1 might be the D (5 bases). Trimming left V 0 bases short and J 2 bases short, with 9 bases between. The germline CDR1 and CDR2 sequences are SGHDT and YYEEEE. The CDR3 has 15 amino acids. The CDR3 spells CASSLDSRAGNTIYF. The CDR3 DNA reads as TGTGCCAGCAGCTTGGACTCCAGGGCTGGAAACACCATATATTTT.

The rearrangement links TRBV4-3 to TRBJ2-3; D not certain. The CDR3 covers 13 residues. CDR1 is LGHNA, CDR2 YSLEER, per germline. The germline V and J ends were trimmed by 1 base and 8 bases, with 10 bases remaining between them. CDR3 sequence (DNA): TGCGCCAGCAGCCAAGTGGAGAGTTCTACGCAGTATTTT. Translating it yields CASSQVESSTQYF.

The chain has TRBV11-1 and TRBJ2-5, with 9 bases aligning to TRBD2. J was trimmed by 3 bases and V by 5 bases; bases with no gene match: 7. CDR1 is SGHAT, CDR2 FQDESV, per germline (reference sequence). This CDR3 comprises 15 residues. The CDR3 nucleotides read TGTGCCAGCAGCCCCCGACCTAGCGGGGAAGAGACCCAGTACTTC. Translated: CASSPRPSGEETQYF.

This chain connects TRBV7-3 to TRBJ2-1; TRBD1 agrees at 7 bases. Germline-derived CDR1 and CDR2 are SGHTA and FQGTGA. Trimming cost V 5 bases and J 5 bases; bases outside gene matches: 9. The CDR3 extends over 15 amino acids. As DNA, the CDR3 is TGTGCCAGCAGCCTGACAGGGCTACCTGACAATGAGCAGTTCTTC. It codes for CASSLTGLPDNEQFF.

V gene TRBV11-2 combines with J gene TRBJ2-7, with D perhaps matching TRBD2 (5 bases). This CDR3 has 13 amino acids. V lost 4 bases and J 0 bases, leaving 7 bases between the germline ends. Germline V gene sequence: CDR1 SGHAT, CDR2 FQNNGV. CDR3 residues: CASSSGLSYEQYF. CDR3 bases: TGTGCCAGCAGCTCTGGACTCTCCTACGAGCAGTACTTC.

The CDR3 DNA sequence: TGCGCCAGCAGCTTGACGTGGAGAGGGTCTGAGAACACCGGGGAGCTGTTTTTT. Amino acids: CASSLTWRGSENTGELFF. The chain combines TRBV5-1 with TRBJ2-2; possibly TRBD2 for D (5 bases). The V gene's germline CDR1 is SGHRS and CDR2 YFSETQ. This CDR3 region has 18 residues. V lost 1 base and J lost 1, with 17 bases in between.

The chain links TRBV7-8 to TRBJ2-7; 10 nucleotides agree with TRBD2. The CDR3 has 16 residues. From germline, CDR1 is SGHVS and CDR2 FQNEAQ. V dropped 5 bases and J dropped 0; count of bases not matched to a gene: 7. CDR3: CASSPSGGSSSYEQYF. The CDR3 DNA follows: TGTGCCAGCAGCCCTAGCGGGGGCTCCAGCTCCTACGAGCAGTACTTC.

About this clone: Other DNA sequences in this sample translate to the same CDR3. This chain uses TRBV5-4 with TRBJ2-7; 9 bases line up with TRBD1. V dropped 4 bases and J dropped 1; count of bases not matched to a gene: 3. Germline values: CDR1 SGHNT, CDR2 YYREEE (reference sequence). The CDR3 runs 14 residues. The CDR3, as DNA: TGTGCCAGCAGCCGACAGGGGGGTTCCTACGAGCAGTACTTC. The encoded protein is CASSRQGGSYEQYF.

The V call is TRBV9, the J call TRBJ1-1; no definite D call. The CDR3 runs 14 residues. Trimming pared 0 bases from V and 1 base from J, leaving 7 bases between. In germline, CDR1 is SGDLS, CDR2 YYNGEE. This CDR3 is CASSVDSGNTEAFF. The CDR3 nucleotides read TGTGCCAGCAGCGTAGACTCCGGGAACACTGAAGCTTTCTTT.

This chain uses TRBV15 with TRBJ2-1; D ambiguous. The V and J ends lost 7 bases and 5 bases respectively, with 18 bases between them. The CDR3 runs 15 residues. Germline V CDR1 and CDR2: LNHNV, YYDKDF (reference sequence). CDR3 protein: CATMDGRVADNEQFF. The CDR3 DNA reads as TGTGCCACCATGGATGGTCGAGTTGCGGACAATGAGCAGTTCTTC.

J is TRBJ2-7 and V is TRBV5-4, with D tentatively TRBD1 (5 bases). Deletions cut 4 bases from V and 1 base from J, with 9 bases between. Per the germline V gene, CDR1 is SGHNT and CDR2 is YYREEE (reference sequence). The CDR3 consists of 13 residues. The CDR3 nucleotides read TGTGCCAGCAGCCTCCAGGGTTCCTACGAGCAGTACTTC. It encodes CASSLQGSYEQYF. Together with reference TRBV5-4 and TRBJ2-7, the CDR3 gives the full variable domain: ETGVTQSPTHLIKTRGQQVTLRCSSQSGHNTVSWYQQALGQGPQFIFQYYREEENGRGNFPPRFSGLQFPNYSSELNVNALELDDSALYLCASSLQGSYEQYFGPGTRLTVT.

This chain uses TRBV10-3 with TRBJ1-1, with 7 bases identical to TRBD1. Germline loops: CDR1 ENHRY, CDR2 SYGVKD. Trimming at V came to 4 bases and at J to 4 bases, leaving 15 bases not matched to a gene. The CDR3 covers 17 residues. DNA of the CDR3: TGTGCCATCAGTGGAGACAGGGTAATGAGATCAGGCACTGAAGCTTTCTTT. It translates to CAISGDRVMRSGTEAFF.

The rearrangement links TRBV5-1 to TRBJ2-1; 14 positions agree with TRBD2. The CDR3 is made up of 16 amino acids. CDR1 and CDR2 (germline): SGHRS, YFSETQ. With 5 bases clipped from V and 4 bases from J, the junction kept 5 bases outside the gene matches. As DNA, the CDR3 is TGCGCCAGCAGTCAGGGACTAGCGGGGGTTTACAATGAGCAGTTCTTC. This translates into CASSQGLAGVYNEQFF.